This entry lists 28 T cell receptor beta chains sequenced from one sample in a study of T cells in Graves' hyperthyroidism and ophthalmopathy. Amplification yielded TCR beta CDR3 regions, with RNA transcripts as the source. The HTBI set primed first-round TCR CDR3 RT-PCR. MiXCR, run by TCRdb on the multiplex PCR reads, gives a single entry per CDR3 protein. The table records about 290,000 distinct CDR3 sequences, roughly an eighth of them present only once. Sequenced: blood. These receptors all stem from a woman aged 40 to 50 with Graves' hyperthyroidism.

This clonotype showed up many times. The J gene is TRBJ2-1, the V gene TRBV28; 8 bases agree with TRBD2. The germline V gene encodes CDR1 MDHEN and CDR2 SYDVKM. With V trimmed by 10 bases and J by 9 bases, 8 bases remained unmatched. There are 12 residues in the CDR3. The CDR3, as DNA: TGTGCCACCAGCGGGAGTGGTGGTGAGCAGTTCTTC. It specifies CATSGSGGEQFF.

This clonotype has a count of ten or more. This rearrangement joins TRBV11-2 to TRBJ1-1, with 7 bases fitting TRBD1. Losses at the gene ends were 3 bases for V and 3 bases for J; bases not matched to a gene: 7. The CDR3 spans 15 residues. The germline V gene has CDR1 SGHAT and CDR2 FQNNGV. The DNA for the CDR3 is TGTGCCAGCAGCTTGACAGGGCCGACCCACACTGAAGCTTTCTTT. This gives the protein CASSLTGPTHTEAFF. Full variable domain (rest looked up from reference TRBV11-2 and TRBJ1-1): EAGVAQSPRYKIIEKRQSVAFWCNPISGHATLYWYQQILGQGPKLLIQFQNNGVVDDSQLPKDRFSAERLKGVDSTLKIQPAKLEDSAVYLCASSLTGPTHTEAFFGQGTRLTVV.

There are a few counts of this clonotype. The J gene is TRBJ2-3, the V gene TRBV20-1; D uncertain. This CDR3 is 13 amino acids long. V gave up 3 bases and J gave up 1 base, with 8 bases separating them. Germline CDR1 is DFQATT and CDR2 is SNEGSKA (reference sequence). The DNA for the CDR3 is TGCAGTGCTAGTCACGGAGGCACAGATACGCAGTATTTT. Its translation is CSASHGGTDTQYF.

This clonotype was found many times. The V call is TRBV12-3 or TRBV12-4, the J call TRBJ1-4; D may be TRBD1 (6 bases). V dropped 5 bases and J dropped 5 bases, with 15 bases sitting between them. The CDR3 is made up of 15 amino acids. CDR3 DNA sequence: TGTGCCAGCAGTGATAAGGGGGAATTAAATGAAAAACTGTTTTTT. Translated: CASSDKGELNEKLFF.

The chain carries TRBV10-3 and TRBJ2-4, with TRBD2 matching over 7 bases. Germline loops: CDR1 ENHRY, CDR2 SYGVKD. This CDR3 has 14 residues. The V segment lost 0 bases and the J segment 4 bases; nucleotides outside the gene matches: 0. The CDR3, as DNA: TGTGCCATCAGTGAGTCGGGGGGGAAAAACATTCAGTACTTC. Translated, it gives CAISESGGKNIQYF.

The DNA for the CDR3 is TGTGCCAGCAGCCCCCAGGGGATTCCGGGAACTGCCTACGAGCAGTACTTC. This gives the protein CASSPQGIPGTAYEQYF. This chain uses TRBV4-2 with TRBJ2-7, with D possibly matching TRBD1 (6 bases). V gave up 4 bases and J gave up 2 bases, with 21 bases separating them. The CDR3 is made up of 17 amino acids. CDR1 LGHNA and CDR2 YNFKEQ come from the germline V gene.

The V call is TRBV4-1, the J call TRBJ1-4; D uncertain. CDR3 length: 14 amino acids. Trimming removed 0 bases from V and 8 bases from J, with 10 bases in between. Germline loops: CDR1 MGHRA, CDR2 YSYEKL. In DNA, the CDR3 is TGCGCCAGCAGCCAAGAAGCGGGGAGGGAAAAACTGTTTTTT. Residues: CASSQEAGREKLFF.

This clonotype was counted between two and nine times. The chain couples TRBV5-6 to TRBJ2-3, with TRBD2 matching 10 bases. Germline V gives CDR1 SGHDT, CDR2 YYEEEE. The length of the CDR3 is 16 residues. The junction had 9 bases not matched to a gene; V was cut back by 4 bases and J by 4 bases. The CDR3 DNA follows: TGTGCCAGCAGCGAGTTAGCGGGAGGCTCGGCAGATACGCAGTATTTT. Amino acid sequence: CASSELAGGSADTQYF.

The chain recombines TRBV20-1 with TRBJ2-7, with 7 bases matching TRBD1. Germline V CDR1 and CDR2: DFQATT, SNEGSKA (reference sequence). The V and J ends lost 3 bases and 3 bases, in that order; junction bases with no gene match: 8. This CDR3 region has 14 residues. The CDR3 loop reads CSASTGQGDYEQYF. The CDR3 DNA reads as TGCAGTGCTAGTACCGGGCAGGGGGACTACGAGCAGTACTTC.

This clonotype was recorded many times. The CDR3 sequence: CASRAGTTTYEQYF. In DNA, the CDR3 is TGTGCCAGCAGGGCCGGGACAACGACCTACGAGCAGTACTTC. The chain couples TRBV7-2 to TRBJ2-7; a weak D match, TRBD1 (6 bases). The CDR3 has 14 amino acids. Trimming left V 6 bases short and J 2 bases short, with 14 bases between. Germline V CDR1 and CDR2: SGHTA, FQGNSA.

On this clonotype itself: A much more abundant neighbour one base away suggests this may be a read error. The V gene is TRBV15, the J gene TRBJ1-5; D is perhaps TRBD1 (5 bases). The CDR3 is made up of 15 amino acids. Germline V lookup: CDR1 LNHNV, CDR2 YYDKDF (reference sequence). The CDR3 DNA sequence: TGTACCACCAGCAGAGGGTTGGGGGGTCGGGAGCCCCAGCATTTT. Its protein product is CTTSRGLGGREPQHF.

V gene TRBV9 combines with J gene TRBJ2-7; TRBD2 is a possible D gene (6 bases). The ends were cut back, 1 base at V and 7 bases at J, with 15 bases in the middle. Germline assignment: CDR1 SGDLS and CDR2 YYNGEE. The CDR3 covers 14 residues. CDR3 bases: TGTGCCAGCAGCGTAACCCCCTTGGGGGGAGAGCAGTACTTC. Its protein product is CASSVTPLGGEQYF.

This clonotype was seen repeatedly, ten times or more. The chain links TRBV12-3 or TRBV12-4 to TRBJ2-3; no firm D call. The CDR3 has 13 residues. V lost 3 bases to trimming and J lost 6 bases, with 10 bases between them. The chain's CDR3 is CASSFRRLDTQYF. The CDR3 region has the DNA TGTGCCAGCAGTTTCCGTAGGTTGGATACGCAGTATTTT.

This clonotype occurred many times. The chain employs TRBV6-1 and TRBJ1-4; 8 bases map to TRBD1. The CDR3 totals 15 residues. CDR1 is MNHNS, CDR2 SASEGT, per germline. V lost 5 bases, J lost 4 bases, and 6 bases stayed unmatched. CDR3 protein: CASSYQGAINEKLFF. The DNA of the CDR3 is TGTGCCAGCAGTTACCAGGGGGCTATTAATGAAAAACTGTTTTTT.

This clonotype was counted many times. CDR3 bases: TGTGCCAGCAGCTACAGCGGGAGCGAGCAGTACTTC. It is translated as CASSYSGSEQYF. J is TRBJ2-7 and V is TRBV5-8; the match to TRBD2 covers 8 bases. The CDR3 totals 12 residues. Germline CDR1 and CDR2: SGHTS and YDEGEE. The trim removed 3 bases at V and 6 bases at J, leaving 2 bases unmatched.

This clonotype was seen repeatedly, ten times or more. The chain employs TRBV12-3 or TRBV12-4 and TRBJ2-5; 8 nucleotides line up with TRBD1. The CDR3 spans 14 residues. Trimming took 5 bases from V and 1 from J; bases not matched to a gene: 3. The CDR3 loop is CASSPGQGQETQYF. Here the CDR3 DNA reads TGTGCCAGCAGTCCTGGACAGGGCCAAGAGACCCAGTACTTC.

There are many counts of this clonotype. This chain joins TRBV7-9 and TRBJ2-7, with TRBD1 matching 9 bases. The CDR3 runs to 15 residues. J was trimmed by 4 bases and V by 0 bases; bases with no gene match: 4. CDR1 and CDR2 from the germline V gene are SEHNR and FQNEAQ (reference sequence). Here the CDR3 reads CASSLAGTGRYEQYF. The CDR3 DNA sequence: TGTGCCAGCAGCTTAGCCGGGACAGGGAGGTACGAGCAGTACTTC. Combining the CDR3 with reference TRBV7-9 and TRBJ2-7 gives the whole variable domain DTGVSQNPRHKITKRGQNVTFRCDPISEHNRLYWYRQTLGQGPEFLTYFQNEAQLEKSRLLSDRFSAERPKGSFSTLEIQRTEQGDSAMYLCASSLAGTGRYEQYFGPGTRLTVT.

This clonotype has ten or more counts. This chain connects TRBV20-1 to TRBJ2-5, with 8 bases matching TRBD2. Germline V gene sequence: CDR1 DFQATT, CDR2 SNEGSKA (reference sequence). V lost 3 bases and J lost 5; bases outside the gene matches: 11. The CDR3 loop spans 15 amino acids. The CDR3 region is CSASWLREAGETQYF. As DNA, the CDR3 is TGCAGTGCTAGTTGGCTGCGGGAGGCAGGGGAGACCCAGTACTTC.

This clonotype was found many times. This chain uses TRBV6-1 with TRBJ1-6; D not certain. The germline V gene has CDR1 MNHNS and CDR2 SASEGT. This CDR3 region has 13 residues. Trimming took 5 bases from V and 7 from J, leaving 9 bases between them. The CDR3 nucleotides are TGTGCCAGCAGTCCCTTCGGGAATTCACCCCTCCACTTT. It encodes CASSPFGNSPLHF.

The J gene is TRBJ1-4, the V gene TRBV19, with 8 bases aligning to TRBD1. V lost 5 bases, J lost 8 bases, and 7 bases stayed unmatched. CDR3 length equals 14 residues. Germline V gene lookup returns CDR1 LNHDA and CDR2 SQIVND (reference sequence). Written as DNA, the CDR3 is TGTGCCAGTAGTGCCAGGGGGCTTACAGAAAAACTGTTTTTT. It yields the protein CASSARGLTEKLFF.

As regards this clonotype: Being one base from a much bigger clone, this may be a read error. This chain uses TRBV5-1 with TRBJ2-7; no reliable D call. Germline V gene lookup returns CDR1 SGHRS and CDR2 YFSETQ. V was cut by 4 bases and J by 0 bases, with 11 bases left in between. This CDR3 contains 14 residues. CDR3 in DNA: TGCGCCAGCAGCGCAGTCACTCACTCCTACGAGCAGTACTTC. Protein: CASSAVTHSYEQYF.

This clonotype occurred many times. The V and J genes are TRBV3-1 and TRBJ1-5; D is unclear. This CDR3 is built from 12 residues. In germline, CDR1 is LGHDT, CDR2 YNNKEL (reference sequence). V was trimmed by 3 bases and J by 4 bases, leaving 4 bases between them. The CDR3 coding sequence is TGTGCCAGCAGCCAGGGGAATCAGCCCCAGCATTTT. As protein: CASSQGNQPQHF.

This clonotype has just a few counts. The chain carries TRBV20-1 and TRBJ2-7; 11 bases are shared with TRBD2. The CDR3 has 15 amino acids. The germline gives CDR1 DFQATT, CDR2 SNEGSKA (reference sequence). With 2 bases clipped from V and 0 bases from J, the junction kept 3 bases outside the gene matches. The CDR3 loop is CSARQLAGASYEQYF. The CDR3 DNA follows: TGCAGTGCTAGACAACTAGCGGGAGCCTCCTACGAGCAGTACTTC.

The V gene is TRBV19, the J gene TRBJ1-1; unclear D gene. The CDR3 has 13 amino acids. The V gene lost 7 bases and the J gene lost 3 bases, with 12 bases spanning the gap. The germline V gene encodes CDR1 LNHDA and CDR2 SQIVND (reference sequence). The CDR3 sequence is CASTKSWDTEAFF. The CDR3 DNA reads TGTGCCAGTACTAAAAGTTGGGACACTGAAGCTTTCTTT.

This clonotype was found many times. The gene calls are TRBV7-9 and TRBJ2-7, with a tentative D call TRBD1 (5 bases). V lost 2 bases and J lost 4, with 9 bases in between. The CDR3 has 13 residues. In germline, CDR1 is SEHNR, CDR2 FQNEAQ (reference sequence). CDR3 sequence reads: CASSLPQGYEQYF. The CDR3 nucleotides read TGTGCCAGCAGCTTACCGCAGGGTTACGAGCAGTACTTC. The whole variable domain, remainder taken from reference TRBV7-9 and TRBJ2-7, is DTGVSQNPRHKITKRGQNVTFRCDPISEHNRLYWYRQTLGQGPEFLTYFQNEAQLEKSRLLSDRFSAERPKGSFSTLEIQRTEQGDSAMYLCASSLPQGYEQYFGPGTRLTVT.

This clonotype was counted at least ten times. The chain combines TRBV5-1 with TRBJ2-7; D gene uncertain. The V gene lost 0 bases and the J gene lost 5 bases, with 15 bases spanning the gap. CDR1 and CDR2 (germline): SGHRS, YFSETQ. The CDR3 loop spans 15 amino acids. CDR3 residues: CASSLGGAPQDEQYF. The CDR3 DNA reads TGCGCCAGCAGCTTGGGTGGAGCCCCGCAGGACGAGCAGTACTTC. The full variable domain, rest sourced from reference TRBV5-1 and TRBJ2-7, is KAGVTQTPRYLIKTRGQQVTLSCSPISGHRSVSWYQQTPGQGLQFLFEYFSETQRNKGNFPGRFSGRQFSNSRSEMNVSTLELGDSALYLCASSLGGAPQDEQYFGPGTRLTVT.

This clonotype showed up many times. The chain links TRBV28 to TRBJ2-1; weak D call: TRBD1 (6 bases). CDR1 and CDR2 (germline): MDHEN, SYDVKM. V lost 2 bases and J lost 6, with 8 bases in between. This CDR3 is 13 amino acids long. CDR3 nucleotides: TGTGCCAGCAGTTTAACAGGGAGCAATGAGCAGTTCTTC. It yields the protein CASSLTGSNEQFF.

This clonotype has at least ten counts. The chain employs TRBV5-1 and TRBJ2-3; 8 nucleotides match TRBD1. This CDR3 comprises 15 residues. The germline V gene has CDR1 SGHRS and CDR2 YFSETQ. With V trimmed by 6 bases and J by 3 bases, 9 bases remained unmatched. This chain's CDR3 is CASKMEGQVTDTQYF. In nucleotides, the CDR3 is TGCGCCAGCAAGATGGAGGGACAGGTAACAGATACGCAGTATTTT.